One and the same sample provided the 18 T cell receptor beta chains below, sequenced in a study of blood T cell repertoires in COVID-19. Clones were read by immunoSEQ multiplex PCR, and TCRdb kept only the in-frame ones, dropping some. The data hold 95,000 or so clones, with less than 85% observed a single time. The material sequenced was peripheral blood. The source is a human donor in a cohort sampled during active COVID-19.

The J gene is TRBJ2-3, the V gene TRBV5-1; TRBD2 matches at 13 bases. V shed 6 bases and J 4 bases; nucleotides not matched to a gene: 5. The CDR3 covers 15 residues. Germline V gives CDR1 SGHRS, CDR2 YFSETQ. CDR3 in DNA: TGCGCCAGCAAATTACTAGCGGGAGGGGCAGATACGCAGTATTTT. It translates to CASKLLAGGADTQYF.

The chain couples TRBV6-2 or TRBV6-3 to TRBJ2-2; no clear D. There are 12 residues in the CDR3. Germline CDR1 and CDR2: MNHEY and SVGEGT. With 0 bases removed from V and 10 bases from J, the gap between germline ends came to 6 bases. CDR3 protein: CASSYSRVELFF. The CDR3 coding sequence is TGTGCCAGCAGTTACTCGCGTGTGGAGCTGTTTTTT.

A few counts support this clone. The chain carries TRBV25-1 and TRBJ2-1, with D possibly being TRBD1 (6 bases). Germline V CDR1 and CDR2: MGHDK, SYGVNS. The V gene lost 5 bases and the J gene lost 4 bases, with 15 bases spanning the gap. This CDR3 is 15 amino acids long. This CDR3 reads CASSSDSKSYNEQFF. The CDR3 nucleotides read TGTGCCAGCAGTTCGGACAGCAAGTCTTACAATGAGCAGTTCTTC. Filled out from reference TRBV25-1 and TRBJ2-1, the complete variable domain reads EADIYQTPRYLVIGTGKKITLECSQTMGHDKMYWYQQDPGMELHLIHYSYGVNSTEKGDLSSESTVSRIRTEHFPLTLESARPSHTSQYLCASSSDSKSYNEQFFGPGTRLTVL.

This clone appeared once. Here the CDR3 reads CASSPRGGTGVDFSGANVLTF. CDR3 nucleotides: TGTGCCAGCTCACCAAGAGGGGGGACAGGAGTTGACTTCTCTGGGGCCAACGTCCTGACTTTC. The rearrangement joins TRBV18 to TRBJ2-6, with 8 bases lining up with TRBD1. With V trimmed by 2 bases and J by 0 bases, 15 bases remained unmatched. Germline CDR1 is KGHSH and CDR2 is LQKENI. This CDR3 contains 21 residues.

CDR3 in amino acids: CASRRDKVNSPLHF. CDR3 in DNA: TGCGCCAGCAGGAGGGACAAAGTTAATTCACCCCTCCACTTT. The V call is TRBV10-2, the J call TRBJ1-6; D might be TRBD1 (6 bases). The CDR3 runs 14 residues. From germline, CDR1 is WSHSY and CDR2 SAAADI. Trimming cost V 6 bases and J 6 bases, with 12 bases left between them.

The rearrangement links TRBV3-1 (or the pseudogene TRBV3-2) to TRBJ1-1, with D tentatively TRBD1 (6 bases). CDR1 LGHDT and CDR2 YNNKEL come from the germline V gene (reference sequence). The CDR3 consists of 13 residues. Trimming left V 5 bases short and J 4 bases short, with 11 bases between. The DNA for the CDR3 is TGTGCCAGCAGCTCTACAGGGTCCACTGAAGCTTTCTTT. It yields the protein CASSSTGSTEAFF.

The CDR3 loop reads CARSLHPRRVRYEQYF. CDR3 bases: TGTGCCAGAAGCTTGCATCCCCGGAGAGTAAGGTACGAGCAGTACTTC. V gene TRBV5-3 combines with J gene TRBJ2-7; no clear D. TRBV5-3 is an ORF, and what it does is uncertain. The CDR3 contains 16 residues. V lost 1 base to trimming and J lost 4 bases, with 18 bases between them.

V gene TRBV5-1 combines with J gene TRBJ2-7; D perhaps matches TRBD2 (5 bases). The germline V gene encodes CDR1 SGHRS and CDR2 YFSETQ. The V gene lost 0 bases and the J gene lost 2 bases, with 9 bases spanning the gap. The CDR3 consists of 14 residues. The CDR3 reads CASSLGTGAYEQYF. CDR3 bases: TGCGCCAGCAGCTTGGGGACTGGCGCCTACGAGCAGTACTTC.

The rearrangement links TRBV28 to TRBJ2-1, with D unresolved. Germline V lookup: CDR1 MDHEN, CDR2 SYDVKM. The length of the CDR3 is 16 residues. Trimming took off 5 bases at V and 7 bases at J, with 21 bases between the two ends. CDR3 in amino acids: CASSLVYTHVPNEQFF. CDR3 coding DNA: TGTGCCAGCAGTCTCGTTTACACACACGTGCCGAATGAGCAGTTCTTC. Together with reference TRBV28 and TRBJ2-1, the CDR3 gives the full variable domain: DVKVTQSSRYLVKRTGEKVFLECVQDMDHENMFWYRQDPGLGLRLIYFSYDVKMKEKGDIPEGYSVSREKKERFSLILESASTNQTSMYLCASSLVYTHVPNEQFFGPGTRLTVL.

This clone was counted a few times. The chain combines TRBV4-1 with TRBJ1-1; 7 positions match TRBD1. Germline lookup yields CDR1 MGHRA and CDR2 YSYEKL. Trimming removed 6 bases from V and 5 bases from J; junction bases left unmatched: 12. The CDR3 has 15 residues. The CDR3 loop reads CASRPQGSLRTEAFF. The CDR3, as DNA: TGCGCCAGCAGGCCACAGGGGTCCCTGCGGACTGAAGCTTTCTTT.

V is TRBV5-1 and J is TRBJ1-2; D might be TRBD1 (5 bases). Germline loops: CDR1 SGHRS, CDR2 YFSETQ. V was shortened by 3 bases and J by 4 bases, with 10 bases between the two germline ends. The CDR3 contains 13 residues. For the CDR3, the DNA is TGCGCCAGCAGCTACGGGACTGCCTATGGCTACACCTTC. This translates into CASSYGTAYGYTF.

The V call is TRBV18, the J call TRBJ1-1; D gene ambiguous. Between the trimmed V and J ends, which lost 4 bases and 10 bases, there was a span of 19 bases. This CDR3 has 14 residues. The germline gives CDR1 KGHSH, CDR2 LQKENI. The CDR3 is CASSLESIDGGAFF. The CDR3, as DNA: TGTGCCAGCTCACTGGAAAGTATAGACGGAGGAGCTTTCTTT.

This chain uses TRBV6-6 with TRBJ1-5; TRBD1 matches at 10 bases. Germline V gene lookup returns CDR1 MNHNY and CDR2 SVGAGI (reference sequence). V lost 2 bases to trimming and J lost 6 bases; unmatched junction nucleotides: 4. This CDR3 region has 15 residues. The CDR3 DNA follows: TGTGCCAGCAGTTACGGGACAGGGGAAGGTCAGCCCCAGCATTTT. This sequence encodes CASSYGTGEGQPQHF.

The V call is TRBV6-5, the J call TRBJ2-7; 7 nucleotides match TRBD1. J lost 5 bases, V lost 8 bases, and 9 bases had no gene match. The germline CDR1 and CDR2 sequences are MNHEY and SVGAGI. CDR3 size: 13 residues. CDR3 region: CASGPDRVNEQYF. The CDR3 DNA sequence: TGTGCCAGCGGACCAGACAGGGTCAACGAGCAGTACTTC.

The V and J genes are TRBV20-1 and TRBJ2-1; 15 positions agree with TRBD2. CDR3 length equals 17 residues. Germline V gene lookup returns CDR1 DFQATT and CDR2 SNEGSKA (reference sequence). J was trimmed by 8 bases and V by 3 bases; bases with no gene match: 11. The CDR3 loop reads CSASATGTSGGLDEQFF. The CDR3 DNA is TGCAGTGCTAGTGCCACCGGGACTAGCGGGGGGTTGGATGAGCAGTTCTTC.

The rearrangement uses TRBV23-1 and TRBJ1-2, with 7 nucleotides matching TRBD1. TRBV23-1 is an ORF, and what it does is uncertain. The CDR3 is 16 residues long. V lost 0 bases to trimming and J lost 6 bases; unmatched junction nucleotides: 10. CDR3 amino acids: CASSQSGLDRADGYTF. CDR3 sequence (DNA): TGCGCCAGCAGTCAATCCGGGCTAGACAGGGCGGATGGCTACACCTTC.

The chain uses TRBV7-2 and TRBJ2-7; D is ambiguous. V was clipped by 5 bases and J by 4 bases, with 12 bases between them. Germline loops: CDR1 SGHTA, CDR2 FQGNSA. This CDR3 has 13 amino acids. The CDR3, as DNA: TGTGCCAGCAGCGCGGATTTTGCGTACGAGCAGTACTTC. It yields the protein CASSADFAYEQYF.

This clone was observed a single time. The chain employs TRBV7-3 and TRBJ2-1, with D perhaps matching TRBD1 (6 bases). V shed 0 bases and J shed 4 bases, with 16 bases lying between them. The V gene's germline CDR1 is SGHTA and CDR2 FQGTGA. The CDR3 totals 17 residues. The CDR3 sequence: CASSLTRDTQGYNEQFF. The DNA of the CDR3 is TGTGCCAGCAGCTTAACGAGGGACACCCAGGGATACAATGAGCAGTTCTTC.